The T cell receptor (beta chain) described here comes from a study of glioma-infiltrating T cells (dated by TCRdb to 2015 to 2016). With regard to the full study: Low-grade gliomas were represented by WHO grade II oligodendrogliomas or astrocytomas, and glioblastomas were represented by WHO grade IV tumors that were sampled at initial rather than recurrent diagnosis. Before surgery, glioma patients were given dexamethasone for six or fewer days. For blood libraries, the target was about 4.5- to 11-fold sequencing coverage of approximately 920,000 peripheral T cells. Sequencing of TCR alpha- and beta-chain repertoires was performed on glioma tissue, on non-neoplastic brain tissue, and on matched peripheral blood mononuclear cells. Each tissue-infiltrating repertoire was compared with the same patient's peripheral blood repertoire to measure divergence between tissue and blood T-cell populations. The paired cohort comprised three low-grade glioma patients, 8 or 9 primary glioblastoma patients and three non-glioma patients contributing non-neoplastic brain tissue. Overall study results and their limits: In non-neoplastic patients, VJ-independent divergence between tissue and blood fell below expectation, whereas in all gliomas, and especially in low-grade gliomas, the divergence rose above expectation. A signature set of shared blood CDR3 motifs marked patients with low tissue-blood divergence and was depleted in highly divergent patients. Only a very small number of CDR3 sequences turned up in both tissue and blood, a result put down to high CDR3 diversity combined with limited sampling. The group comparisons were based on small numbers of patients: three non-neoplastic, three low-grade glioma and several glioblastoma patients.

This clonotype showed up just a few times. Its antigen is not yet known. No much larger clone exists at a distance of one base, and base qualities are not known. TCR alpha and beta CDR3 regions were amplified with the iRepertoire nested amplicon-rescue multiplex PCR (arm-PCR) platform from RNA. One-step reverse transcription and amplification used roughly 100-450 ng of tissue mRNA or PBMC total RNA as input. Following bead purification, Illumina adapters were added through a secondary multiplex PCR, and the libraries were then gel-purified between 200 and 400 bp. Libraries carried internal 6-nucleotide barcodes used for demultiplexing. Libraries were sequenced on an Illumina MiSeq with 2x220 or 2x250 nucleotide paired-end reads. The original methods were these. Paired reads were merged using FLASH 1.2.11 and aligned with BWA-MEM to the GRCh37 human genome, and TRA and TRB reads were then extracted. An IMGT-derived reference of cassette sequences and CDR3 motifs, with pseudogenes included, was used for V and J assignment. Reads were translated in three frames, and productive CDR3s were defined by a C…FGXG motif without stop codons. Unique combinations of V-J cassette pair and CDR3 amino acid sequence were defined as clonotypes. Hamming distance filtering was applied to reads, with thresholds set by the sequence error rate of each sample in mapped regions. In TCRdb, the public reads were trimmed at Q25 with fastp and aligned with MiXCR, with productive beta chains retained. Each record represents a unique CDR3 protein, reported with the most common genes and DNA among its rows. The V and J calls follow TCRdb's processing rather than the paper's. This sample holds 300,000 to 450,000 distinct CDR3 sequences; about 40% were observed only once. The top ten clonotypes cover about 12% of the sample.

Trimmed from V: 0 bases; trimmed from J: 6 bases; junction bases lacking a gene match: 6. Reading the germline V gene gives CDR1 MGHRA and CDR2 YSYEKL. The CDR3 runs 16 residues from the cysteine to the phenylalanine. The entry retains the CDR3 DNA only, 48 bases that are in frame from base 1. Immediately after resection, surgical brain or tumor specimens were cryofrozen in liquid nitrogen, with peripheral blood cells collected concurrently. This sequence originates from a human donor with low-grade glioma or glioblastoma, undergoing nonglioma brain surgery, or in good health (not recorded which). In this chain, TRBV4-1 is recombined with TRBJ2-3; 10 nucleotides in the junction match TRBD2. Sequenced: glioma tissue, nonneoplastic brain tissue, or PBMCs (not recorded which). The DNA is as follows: TGCGCCAGCAGCCAAGACGCTAGCGGGAGTGCCGATACGCAGTATTTT. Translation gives CASSQDASGSADTQYF.